Detailed here is one TCR beta chain. Looked up from germline, CDR1 is MRHNA and CDR2 is SNTAGT. The ends lost 0 bases at V and 7 bases at J; junction bases unmatched: 0. The CDR3 contains 15 residues. The data were produced by immunoSEQ multiplex PCR, yet TCRdb's version contains in-frame clones alone and is incomplete. This table holds about 820,000 clones, 80% to 95% found once. The data belong to a study of shared clonotypes between healthy human individuals. Study as a whole: Participating donors consisted of two women and a few men aged 18 to 49.

Terminally differentiated effector memory CD45RA+ cells were excluded by CCR7 positive selection of CD45RO-negative cells. Each of the donors was a healthy adult who was HIV-negative and had not had a recent acute infection or vaccination. The receptor comes from a man younger than 40 in good health. V usage is TRBV6-4 and J usage is TRBJ2-1; 13 bases line up with TRBD2. Material for sequencing was naive CD8+ T cells sorted from blood. Here the CDR3 reads CASSDSLAGGNEQFF. CDR3 bases: TGTGCCAGCAGTGACTCACTAGCGGGAGGGAATGAGCAGTTCTTC.